This entry concerns a single T cell receptor beta chain. This entry belongs to a study of blood T cell repertoires in COVID-19. Study details: Material from acute and convalescent COVID-19 was sourced from the United States, Italy and Spain. PBMCs, B-cell-depleted T cells, or T cells were the source of the cDNA or gDNA that made up the material.

J lost 8 bases, V lost 3 bases, and 2 bases had no gene match. This CDR3 is built from 12 residues. Per germline, CDR1 SGHDT and CDR2 YYEEEE. The protocol was immunoSEQ multiplex PCR, while the TCRdb copy is restricted to in-frame clones and leaves out a portion. This table has around 430,000 clones, about 91% appearing once. The receptor was isolated from a woman between 50 and 59 years old with COVID-19, enrolled during active disease. The V call is TRBV5-6, the J call TRBJ1-1; 9 bases line up with TRBD1. Sequenced material: peripheral blood. CDR3 nucleotides: TGTGCCAGCAGCTGGGGACAGGGCGAAGCTTTCTTT. Residues: CASSWGQGEAFF.